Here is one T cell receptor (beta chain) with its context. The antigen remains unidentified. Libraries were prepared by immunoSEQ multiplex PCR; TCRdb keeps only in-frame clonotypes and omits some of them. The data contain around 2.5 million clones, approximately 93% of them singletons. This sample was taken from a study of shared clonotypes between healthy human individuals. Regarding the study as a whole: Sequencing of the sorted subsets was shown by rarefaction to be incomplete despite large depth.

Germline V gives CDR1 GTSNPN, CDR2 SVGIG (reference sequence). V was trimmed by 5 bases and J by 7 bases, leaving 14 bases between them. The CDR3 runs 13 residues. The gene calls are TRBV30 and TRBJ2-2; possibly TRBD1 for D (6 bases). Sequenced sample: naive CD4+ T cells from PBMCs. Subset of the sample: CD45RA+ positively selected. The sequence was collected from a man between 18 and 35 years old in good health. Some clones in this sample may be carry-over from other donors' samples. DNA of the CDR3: TGTGCCTGGGAGGGACAAACTGGCGGGGAGCTGTTTTTT. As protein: CAWEGQTGGELFF.